The source of this TCR beta chain is a study of glioma-infiltrating T cells. Broader study findings: Tissue-blood divergence was below expectation in non-neoplastic patients, above in gliomas.

TCR alpha and beta CDR3 regions were amplified from RNA using iRepertoire nested multiplex PCR. For one-step reverse transcription and amplification, 100-400 ng of tissue mRNA or PBMC total RNA was used. Each CDR3 protein gets one entry after TCRdb re-called the multiplex PCR reads with MiXCR. Of about 130,000 distinct CDR3 sequences listed, more than 20% were seen once; the top ten hold around a quarter. The V gene's germline CDR1 is MNHEY and CDR2 SMNVEV (reference sequence). The junction had 1 base not matched to a gene; V was cut back by 3 bases and J by 4 bases. This CDR3 is 13 amino acids long. This clonotype was seen at least ten times. The antigen is undetermined.

The receptor was derived from a human donor with low-grade glioma or glioblastoma, undergoing nonglioma brain surgery, or in good health (not recorded which). Sequencing was carried out using glioma tissue, nonneoplastic brain tissue, or PBMCs (not recorded which). The V gene is TRBV27, the J gene TRBJ2-5; 8 bases line up with TRBD2. DNA of the CDR3: TGTGCCAGCAGTTTCGGACTAGCAGAGACCCAGTACTTC. Translating gives CASSFGLAETQYF.